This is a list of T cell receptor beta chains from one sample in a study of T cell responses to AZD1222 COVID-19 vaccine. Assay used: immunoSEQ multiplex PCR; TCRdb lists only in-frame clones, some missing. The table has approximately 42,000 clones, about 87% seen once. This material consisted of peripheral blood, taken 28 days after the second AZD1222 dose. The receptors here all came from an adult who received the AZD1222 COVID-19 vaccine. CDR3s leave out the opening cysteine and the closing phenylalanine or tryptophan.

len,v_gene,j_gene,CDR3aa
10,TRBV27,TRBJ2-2,ASSFSHGELF
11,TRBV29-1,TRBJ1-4,SALTGGNEKLF
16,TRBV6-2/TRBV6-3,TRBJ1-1,ASSYPLGGARTNTEAF
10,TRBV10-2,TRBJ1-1,ASSVLQGTAF
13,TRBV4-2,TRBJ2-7,ASSQALAGEYEQY
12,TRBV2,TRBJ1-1,ASSRVGGDTEAF
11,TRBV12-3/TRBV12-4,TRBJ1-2,ASSLAVNYGYT
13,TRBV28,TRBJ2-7,ASSLVTGGSYEQY
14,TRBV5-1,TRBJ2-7,ASSLSGGLAGAEQY
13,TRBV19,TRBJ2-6,ASSTTRSGANVLT
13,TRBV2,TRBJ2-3,ASASGPSGTDTQY
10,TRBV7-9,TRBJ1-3,ASSLQGNTIY
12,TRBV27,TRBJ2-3,ASNRDRGSDTQY
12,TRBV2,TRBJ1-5,ASRYRLSNQPQH
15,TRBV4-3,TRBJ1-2,ASSQDWEGAKYYGYT
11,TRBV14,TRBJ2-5,ASSRGGLETQY
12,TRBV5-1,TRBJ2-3,ASSSGRGTDTQY
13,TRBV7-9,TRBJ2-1,ASSPGLAGYNEQF
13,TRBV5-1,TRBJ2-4,ASSLMPLDQNIQY
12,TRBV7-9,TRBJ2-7,ASSLSGPGDEQY
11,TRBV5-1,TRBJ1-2,ASSLSGDDGYT
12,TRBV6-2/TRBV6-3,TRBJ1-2,ASSSSGTGYGYT